One and the same sample provided the 13 T cell receptor beta chains below, sequenced in a study of OX40 agonist ivuxolimab in advanced cancers. Only in-frame clones appear in the TCRdb table, and some are missing; sequencing was by immunoSEQ multiplex PCR. Of more than 25,000 clones in the sample, approximately 84% were seen once. Material: CD4+ or CD8+ T cells sorted from blood, obtained in a trial of the OX40 agonist ivuxolimab. The receptors come from an adult with an advanced solid tumor such as melanoma, head and neck, liver or kidney cancer.

The chain has TRBV4-3 and TRBJ2-7; TRBD2 matches at 11 bases. The V gene's germline CDR1 is LGHNA and CDR2 YSLEER. The CDR3 is 17 residues long. J was trimmed by 2 bases and V by 0 bases; bases with no gene match: 6. The DNA for the CDR3 is TGCGCCAGCAGCCAAGATGGTGGTAGCGGGAGGGCCTACGAGCAGTACTTC. Residues: CASSQDGGSGRAYEQYF.

The V call is TRBV2, the J call TRBJ2-7; no definite D call. Germline V gene lookup returns CDR1 SNHLY and CDR2 FYNNEI. Deletions cut 8 bases from V and 0 bases from J, with 11 bases between. This CDR3 comprises 13 residues. CDR3 in DNA: TGTGCCAGCCTAATTGATCTCTCCTACGAGCAGTACTTC. Its protein product is CASLIDLSYEQYF.

The genes are TRBV7-6 and TRBJ1-4; D unclear. The CDR3 contains 13 residues. Looked up from germline, CDR1 is SGHVS and CDR2 is FNYEAQ. V lost 2 bases and J 7 bases, leaving 8 bases between the germline ends. The CDR3: CASSLYSGEKLFF. The CDR3 coding sequence is TGTGCCAGCAGCTTATACAGCGGTGAAAAACTGTTTTTT.

This clone was detected only a few times. The V and J genes are TRBV2 and TRBJ1-2; unclear D gene. There are 12 residues in the CDR3. Trimming took off 8 bases at V and 0 bases at J, with 7 bases between the two ends. The germline V gene encodes CDR1 SNHLY and CDR2 FYNNEI. The CDR3 region is CASLGANYGYTF. CDR3 in DNA: TGTGCCAGCCTGGGAGCTAACTATGGCTACACCTTC.

The gene calls are TRBV6-1 and TRBJ2-7; D unclear. Germline loops: CDR1 MNHNS, CDR2 SASEGT. The length of the CDR3 is 15 residues. V lost 5 bases to trimming and J lost 2 bases, with 16 bases between them. This CDR3 is CASSHLLSYTYEQYF. The CDR3 DNA reads TGTGCCAGCAGTCATCTCCTTTCCTACACCTACGAGCAGTACTTC.

The chain joins TRBV7-8 to TRBJ2-7; D unclear. Germline CDR1 reads SGHVS; CDR2 reads FQNEAQ. V lost 6 bases and J lost 3, with 15 bases in between. This CDR3 spans 14 amino acids. This CDR3 reads CASSLSQAFYEQYF. The CDR3, as DNA: TGTGCCAGCAGTTTAAGTCAGGCCTTCTACGAGCAGTACTTC.

The sample holds a few counts of this clone. This sequence joins TRBV11-3 and TRBJ2-3; no firm D call. The ends were cut back, 5 bases at V and 2 bases at J, with 8 bases in the middle. Germline CDR1 reads SGHNT; CDR2 reads YENEEA. This CDR3 comprises 13 residues. The CDR3 DNA reads TGTGCCAGCAGCCTCCAGCTCACAGATACGCAGTATTTT. Protein product: CASSLQLTDTQYF.

The V call is TRBV9, the J call TRBJ1-2; no clear D gene. The CDR3 spans 13 residues. Trimming stripped 0 bases from V and 6 bases from J, with 9 bases between. CDR1 and CDR2 from the germline V gene are SGDLS and YYNGEE. The CDR3 protein is CASSVGDEDGYTF. The CDR3 region has the DNA TGTGCCAGCAGCGTAGGCGATGAGGATGGCTACACCTTC.

This chain connects TRBV7-9 to TRBJ2-5; D is possibly TRBD1 or TRBD2 (5 bases each). Per the germline V gene, CDR1 is SEHNR and CDR2 is FQNEAQ (reference sequence). Trimming stripped 8 bases from V and 2 bases from J, with 12 bases between. The CDR3 has 13 amino acids. CDR3 residues: CASLYGAQETQYF. The CDR3 DNA sequence: TGTGCCAGCTTATACGGGGCTCAAGAGACCCAGTACTTC.

The chain joins TRBV5-8 to TRBJ1-5; D unresolved. The CDR3 loop spans 15 amino acids. V lost 7 bases and J lost 0, with 14 bases in between. CDR1 is SGHTS and CDR2 is YDEGEE in the germline V gene. CDR3 in amino acids: CASSIDGDSNQPQHF. The CDR3 coding sequence is TGTGCCAGCTCCATAGACGGTGATAGCAATCAGCCCCAGCATTTT. The complete variable domain, with remaining parts taken from reference TRBV5-8 and TRBJ1-5, reads EAGVTQSPTHLIKTRGQQATLRCSPISGHTSVYWYQQALGLGLQFLLWYDEGEERNRGNFPPRFSGRQFPNYSSELNVNALELEDSALYLCASSIDGDSNQPQHFGDGTRLSIL.

The chain uses TRBV19 and TRBJ1-2; D possibly corresponds to TRBD1 (6 bases). Trimming cost V 8 bases and J 1 base, with 14 bases left between them. Germline V gene lookup returns CDR1 LNHDA and CDR2 SQIVND (reference sequence). The CDR3 runs to 14 residues. The CDR3: CASSAGTINYGYTF. As DNA, the CDR3 is TGTGCCAGTTCTGCCGGGACAATTAACTATGGCTACACCTTC.

This clone has just a few counts. V is TRBV30 and J is TRBJ1-1, with D unclear. The CDR3 runs 12 residues. Trimming removed 2 bases from V and 5 bases from J, with 9 bases in between. Germline V CDR1 and CDR2: GTSNPN, SVGIG (reference sequence). CDR3 bases: TGTGCCTGGAGTAATTTGAGGACTGAAGCTTTCTTT. Translated, it gives CAWSNLRTEAFF.

This clone was counted between two and nine times. The chain joins TRBV6-5 to TRBJ1-1; D gene unclear. V dropped 2 bases and J dropped 4 bases, with 14 bases sitting between them. The CDR3 spans 15 residues. Germline V CDR1 and CDR2: MNHEY, SVGAGI. The CDR3 region is CASSYPPSRSTEAFF. CDR3 DNA sequence: TGTGCCAGCAGTTACCCGCCCAGCCGTAGCACTGAAGCTTTCTTT.